The source of this T cell receptor beta chain is a study of OX40 agonist ivuxolimab in advanced cancers. Study-level points and caveats: In the expanded peripheral T cells, antigen specificity was never determined.

The assay was immunoSEQ multiplex PCR, and TCRdb's table has in-frame clones only and misses some. The data contain some 63,000 clones, around 92% of them seen just once; the ten biggest clones take up roughly 18%. V was cut by 0 bases and J by 3 bases, with 7 bases left in between. CDR3 length: 13 amino acids. CDR1 is SGHDT, CDR2 YYEEEE, per germline. This clone occurred a few times. The antigen remains undetermined. The V gene is TRBV5-6, the J gene TRBJ2-7; D perhaps matches TRBD1 (5 bases). The clonotype was recovered from an adult with an advanced solid tumor such as melanoma, head and neck, liver or kidney cancer. The source material was CD4+ or CD8+ T cells sorted from blood, sampled in a trial of the OX40 agonist ivuxolimab. The DNA of the CDR3 is TGTGCCAGCAGCTTGGCGACAGACTACGAGCAGTACTTC. Protein sequence: CASSLATDYEQYF.